These 31 T cell receptor beta chains share one sample of origin, sequenced in a study of shared clonotypes between healthy human individuals. Naive CD8 cells lacked CD45RO and underwent positive selection for CCR7, leaving out terminally differentiated effector memory CD45RA+ cells. Some clones are missing from TCRdb's copy, which holds only in-frame ones; the method was immunoSEQ multiplex PCR. The data show some 2,000,000 clones, with roughly 95% seen just once and about 1.1% held by the top ten. Specimen: naive CD8+ T cells sorted from blood. The receptors were sampled from a man aged 18 to 29 in good health.

V gene TRBV13 combines with J gene TRBJ1-4; no firm D call. Germline CDR1 is PRHDT and CDR2 is FYEKMQ (reference sequence). Trimming took 0 bases from V and 7 from J, leaving 12 bases between them. The CDR3 has 15 residues. CDR3 region: CASSLGPGSGEKLFF. The CDR3 DNA follows: TGTGCCAGCAGCTTAGGTCCGGGGTCGGGTGAAAAACTGTTTTTT.

V is TRBV6-5 and J is TRBJ1-1; possibly TRBD1 for D (5 bases). CDR3 length: 15 residues. V was pared by 0 bases and J by 6 bases, with 14 bases between. Germline assignment: CDR1 MNHEY and CDR2 SVGAGI. The CDR3 loop is CASSYSTWMGPEAFF. CDR3 nucleotides: TGTGCCAGCAGTTACTCGACCTGGATGGGACCTGAAGCTTTCTTT.

The DNA of the CDR3 is TGTGCCAGCAGCTTAGAGTCTGGGGCCATGAACACTGAAGCTTTCTTT. It is translated as CASSLESGAMNTEAFF. This sequence joins TRBV7-9 and TRBJ1-1; tentative D call: TRBD1 (5 bases). The CDR3 consists of 16 residues. CDR1 is SEHNR and CDR2 is FQNEAQ in the germline V gene (reference sequence). Between the trimmed V and J ends, which lost 1 base and 0 bases, there was a span of 12 bases.

As DNA, the CDR3 is TGTGCCAGCAGCGTAGGAACGACGACCACCGGGGAGCTGTTTTTT. This translates into CASSVGTTTTGELFF. J is TRBJ2-2 and V is TRBV9; D uncertain. Germline lookup yields CDR1 SGDLS and CDR2 YYNGEE. The CDR3 extends over 15 amino acids. The V end lost 0 bases, the J end lost 4 bases, and 10 bases lay between the germline ends.

The V and J genes are TRBV10-1 and TRBJ2-5; TRBD1 matches 9 bases. The CDR3 spans 15 residues. The germline CDR1 and CDR2 sequences are WNHNN and SYGVQD (reference sequence). The V segment lost 4 bases and the J segment 2 bases; nucleotides outside the gene matches: 5. The DNA of the CDR3 is TGCGCCAGCAGTGGGGCCGGGACAGGGCAAGAGACCCAGTACTTC. It yields the protein CASSGAGTGQETQYF.

The chain employs TRBV7-9 and TRBJ2-7; 11 positions match TRBD1. CDR1 is SEHNR, CDR2 FQNEAQ, per germline (reference sequence). The CDR3 sequence is 15 residues long. Trimming cost V 4 bases and J 7 bases; bases outside gene matches: 9. The CDR3 spells CASSSGQGGLVEQYF. As DNA, the CDR3 is TGTGCCAGCAGCTCGGGACAGGGGGGTTTGGTGGAGCAGTACTTC.

This clone was detected only once. Here the CDR3 reads CAWSSGEGSYEQYF. The CDR3 coding sequence is TGTGCCTGGAGTTCCGGGGAGGGCTCCTACGAGCAGTACTTC. This rearrangement joins TRBV30 to TRBJ2-7; TRBD2 matches at 7 bases. V shed 2 bases, J shed 0 bases, and the junction held 4 bases outside the gene matches. Looked up from germline, CDR1 is GTSNPN and CDR2 is SVGIG (reference sequence). This CDR3 region has 14 residues.

The chain combines TRBV30 with TRBJ2-1, with 7 bases identical to TRBD1. The CDR3 covers 14 residues. V was clipped by 2 bases and J by 4 bases; unmatched bases: 5. Germline-derived CDR1 and CDR2 are GTSNPN and SVGIG (reference sequence). CDR3 region: CAWSQGELYNEQFF. For the CDR3, the DNA is TGTGCCTGGAGTCAGGGGGAGTTGTACAATGAGCAGTTCTTC.

V and J are TRBV15 and TRBJ2-2; D remains ambiguous. Trimming cost V 1 base and J 0 bases, with 6 bases left between them. The CDR3 runs 15 residues. The germline V gene has CDR1 LNHNV and CDR2 YYDKDF (reference sequence). The CDR3 DNA reads TGTGCCACCAGCAGAGTCGACCCGAACACCGGGGAGCTGTTTTTT. It yields the protein CATSRVDPNTGELFF.

This chain uses TRBV27 with TRBJ1-5; 9 bases fit TRBD1. The germline V gene has CDR1 MNHEY and CDR2 SMNVEV (reference sequence). The J segment lost 3 bases and the V segment lost 4 bases, leaving 4 bases of the junction unmatched. This CDR3 has 15 residues. The CDR3 here is CASSSDRGFNQPQHF. CDR3 sequence (DNA): TGTGCCAGCAGTTCGGACAGGGGATTCAATCAGCCCCAGCATTTT.

The V call is TRBV9, the J call TRBJ2-5; D is perhaps TRBD1 (6 bases). CDR3 length: 15 amino acids. The germline CDR1 and CDR2 sequences are SGDLS and YYNGEE. Trimming shortened V by 4 bases and J by 1 base, and 14 bases separated the two germline ends. As DNA, the CDR3 is TGTGCCAGCAGCCCTTTACTGGACAGCCAAGAGACCCAGTACTTC. Encoded protein: CASSPLLDSQETQYF.

This chain uses TRBV5-8 with TRBJ2-7; 7 bases agree with TRBD1. The CDR3 sequence is 15 residues long. The V gene's germline CDR1 is SGHTS and CDR2 YDEGEE. V shed 7 bases and J 2 bases; nucleotides not matched to a gene: 12. CDR3 sequence reads: CASGGQYGRAYEQYF. CDR3 in DNA: TGTGCCAGCGGGGGACAGTATGGTAGGGCCTACGAGCAGTACTTC.

This chain joins TRBV6-1 and TRBJ1-1, with 7 bases matching TRBD1. The CDR3 consists of 15 residues. CDR1 MNHNS and CDR2 SASEGT come from the germline V gene. V gave up 6 bases and J gave up 2 bases; unmatched junction bases: 9. Written as DNA, the CDR3 is TGTGCCAGCAGCCCAAGGGGAGGGGGCAACACTGAAGCTTTCTTT. Protein product: CASSPRGGGNTEAFF.

The chain carries TRBV7-9 and TRBJ2-7, with D tentatively TRBD1 or TRBD2 (5 bases each). V lost 5 bases to trimming and J lost 0 bases, with 17 bases between them. Germline V gene sequence: CDR1 SEHNR, CDR2 FQNEAQ (reference sequence). The CDR3 sequence is 16 residues long. The CDR3 DNA sequence: TGTGCCAGCAGCCCTCAAGACGGGGCGGGCTCCTACGAGCAGTACTTC. Translating gives CASSPQDGAGSYEQYF. Variable domain in full (rest from reference TRBV7-9 and TRBJ2-7): DTGVSQNPRHKITKRGQNVTFRCDPISEHNRLYWYRQTLGQGPEFLTYFQNEAQLEKSRLLSDRFSAERPKGSFSTLEIQRTEQGDSAMYLCASSPQDGAGSYEQYFGPGTRLTVT.

The rearrangement joins TRBV5-8 to TRBJ2-5; D call uncertain. Trimming took 3 bases from V and 5 from J, leaving 14 bases between them. The germline gives CDR1 SGHTS, CDR2 YDEGEE. This CDR3 comprises 14 residues. The CDR3 nucleotides read TGTGCCAGCAGCTCGGGCCCCAACGGGGAGACCCAGTACTTC. Its translation: CASSSGPNGETQYF. Filled out from reference TRBV5-8 and TRBJ2-5, the complete variable domain reads EAGVTQSPTHLIKTRGQQATLRCSPISGHTSVYWYQQALGLGLQFLLWYDEGEERNRGNFPPRFSGRQFPNYSSELNVNALELEDSALYLCASSSGPNGETQYFGPGTRLLVL.

The chain joins TRBV9 to TRBJ2-3, with D hard to call. The CDR3 runs 16 residues. Trimming pared 0 bases from V and 0 bases from J, leaving 11 bases between. Germline CDR1 reads SGDLS; CDR2 reads YYNGEE. CDR3 sequence: CASSVEDWGSTDTQYF. The CDR3 DNA reads TGTGCCAGCAGCGTAGAGGATTGGGGAAGCACAGATACGCAGTATTTT.

V gene TRBV2 combines with J gene TRBJ2-3; D is ambiguous. V lost 1 base and J 3 bases, leaving 8 bases between the germline ends. From germline, CDR1 is SNHLY and CDR2 FYNNEI. The CDR3 has 14 residues. The CDR3 sequence is CASSEEVMTDTQYF. The DNA for the CDR3 is TGTGCCAGCAGTGAAGAGGTGATGACAGATACGCAGTATTTT.

The J gene is TRBJ1-1, the V gene TRBV5-6; D gene uncertain. CDR1 SGHDT and CDR2 YYEEEE come from the germline V gene. V dropped 8 bases and J dropped 7 bases, with 24 bases sitting between them. This CDR3 spans 15 amino acids. The CDR3 DNA sequence: TGTGCCAGTACCTCCGGGAACAGTAGAAAGTTTGAAGCTTTCTTT. This gives the protein CASTSGNSRKFEAFF.

V usage is TRBV4-1 and J usage is TRBJ2-1, with no clear D. The V gene's germline CDR1 is MGHRA and CDR2 YSYEKL. The CDR3 covers 13 residues. V was clipped by 0 bases and J by 10 bases, with 10 bases between them. The CDR3 DNA reads TGCGCCAGCAGCCAAGAAGGAGCCGTCGAGCAGTTCTTC. Translating it yields CASSQEGAVEQFF.

This chain connects TRBV2 to TRBJ2-7, with 9 positions matching TRBD1. Losses at the gene ends were 3 bases for V and 5 bases for J; bases not matched to a gene: 8. The CDR3 loop spans 15 amino acids. Germline CDR1 and CDR2: SNHLY and FYNNEI. The CDR3 DNA reads TGTGCCAGCAGTGAGGTGCAGGGGACAGGGAACGAGCAGTACTTC. Protein: CASSEVQGTGNEQYF. Filled out from reference TRBV2 and TRBJ2-7, the complete variable domain reads EPEVTQTPSHQVTQMGQEVILRCVPISNHLYFYWYRQILGQKVEFLVSFYNNEISEKSEIFDDQFSVERPDGSNFTLKIRSTKLEDSAMYFCASSEVQGTGNEQYFGPGTRLTVT.

The chain combines TRBV6-5 with TRBJ2-1, with 9 bases fitting TRBD2. Trimming removed 11 bases from V and 7 bases from J; junction bases left unmatched: 9. The CDR3 contains 13 residues. The germline V gene has CDR1 MNHEY and CDR2 SVGAGI. DNA of the CDR3: TGTGCCGCCGGCGGGACTAGCAGAAATGAGCAGTTCTTC. Translated: CAAGGTSRNEQFF.

V and J are TRBV20-1 and TRBJ2-3; D not resolved. This CDR3 spans 11 amino acids. Germline V gene sequence: CDR1 DFQATT, CDR2 SNEGSKA (reference sequence). Trimming pared 7 bases from V and 6 bases from J, leaving 11 bases between. The CDR3 region has the DNA TGCAGTGGAAAGGCCGTCGATACGCAGTATTTT. Amino acids: CSGKAVDTQYF.

The chain carries TRBV19 and TRBJ2-7; the D call may be TRBD1 or TRBD2 (5 bases each). V lost 3 bases to trimming and J lost 2 bases, with 8 bases between them. The CDR3 covers 13 residues. In germline, CDR1 is LNHDA, CDR2 SQIVND (reference sequence). Here the CDR3 reads CASSMVGAYEQYF. The CDR3 coding sequence is TGTGCCAGTAGTATGGTGGGGGCCTACGAGCAGTACTTC.

This clone was counted only a few times. CDR3 nucleotide sequence: TGTGCCAGCAGGGGGACAGGGTTAGAGACCCAGTACTTC. This translates into CASRGTGLETQYF. The chain is built from TRBV25-1 and TRBJ2-5, with TRBD1 matching 9 bases. This CDR3 contains 13 residues. CDR1 MGHDK and CDR2 SYGVNS come from the germline V gene. V shed 6 bases, J shed 4 bases, and the junction held 3 bases outside the gene matches.

The sample holds one count of this clone. The CDR3 region is CASSFIGVNTGELFF. CDR3 sequence (DNA): TGTGCCAGCAGCTTTATAGGGGTGAACACCGGGGAGCTGTTTTTT. V gene TRBV7-9 combines with J gene TRBJ2-2, with D tentatively TRBD1 (5 bases). With 3 bases removed from V and 1 base from J, the gap between germline ends came to 9 bases. The CDR3 loop spans 15 amino acids. Germline values: CDR1 SEHNR, CDR2 FQNEAQ (reference sequence).

This rearrangement joins TRBV27 to TRBJ2-3, with TRBD1 matching over 12 bases. The ends lost 6 bases at V and 6 bases at J; junction bases unmatched: 22. Germline V lookup: CDR1 MNHEY, CDR2 SMNVEV (reference sequence). CDR3 length: 20 amino acids. CDR3 DNA sequence: TGTGCCAGCAGACCGCTACCGGGACAGGGGGCGTCCGCCTATTCGGATACGCAGTATTTT. This sequence encodes CASRPLPGQGASAYSDTQYF.

As for this clone: Because it lacks the conserved phenylalanine or tryptophan at the end, this CDR3 is likely a read error. The DNA is omitted, as the CDR3 cannot be located on it reliably, and the CDR3 follows TCRdb's listing. The chain combines TRBV7-9 with TRBJ1-1. Germline loops: CDR1 SEHNR, CDR2 FQNEAQ (reference sequence). The CDR3 spans 10 amino acids, including both terminal residues. The CDR3 loop reads CASTPEFRVL.

The V call is TRBV14, the J call TRBJ2-1; 13 nucleotides agree with TRBD2. This CDR3 has 16 amino acids. CDR1 and CDR2 from the germline V gene are SGHDN and FVKESK. V shed 4 bases and J 2 bases; nucleotides not matched to a gene: 2. CDR3 in amino acids: CASSRLAGGPYNEQFF. The CDR3 coding sequence is TGTGCCAGCAGCCGACTAGCGGGAGGTCCCTACAATGAGCAGTTCTTC.

The chain has TRBV2 and TRBJ2-7, with 15 bases aligning to TRBD2. The CDR3 contains 14 residues. V lost 8 bases and J lost 5; bases outside the gene matches: 4. Germline assignment: CDR1 SNHLY and CDR2 FYNNEI. CDR3 protein: CASGLAGGLNEQYF. CDR3 DNA: TGTGCCAGCGGACTAGCGGGGGGGCTTAACGAGCAGTACTTC.

This chain links TRBV5-1 with TRBJ2-7, with TRBD1 identical over 8 bases. This CDR3 is built from 15 residues. Germline CDR1 reads SGHRS; CDR2 reads YFSETQ. V lost 2 bases, J lost 2 bases, and 6 bases stayed unmatched. The CDR3 protein is CASSLRTGSAYEQYF. In DNA, the CDR3 is TGCGCCAGCAGCTTAAGGACAGGGTCGGCCTACGAGCAGTACTTC.

The genes are TRBV9 and TRBJ2-7, with a weak D call TRBD1 (5 bases). Germline loops: CDR1 SGDLS, CDR2 YYNGEE. The CDR3 sequence is 16 residues long. Trimming left V 0 bases short and J 6 bases short, with 19 bases between. The CDR3, as DNA: TGTGCCAGCAGCGTAGGGGGCGGAGTCCTTCTTAGCGAGCAGTACTTC. Translating gives CASSVGGGVLLSEQYF.